This T cell receptor (beta chain) was sequenced for a study of OX40 agonist ivuxolimab in advanced cancers. General study points: CD4+ T cells averaged fewer expanded clones than CD8+ T cells.

As regards this clone: Its cognate antigen is unknown.

Trimming took 3 bases from V and 6 from J; bases not matched to a gene: 9. There are 16 residues in the CDR3. The V gene's germline CDR1 is MNHEY and CDR2 SVGAGI. Clones were read by immunoSEQ multiplex PCR, and TCRdb kept only the in-frame ones, dropping some. The sample consists of tens of thousands of clones, approximately 90% of them appearing once. The J gene is TRBJ2-2, the V gene TRBV6-5; 8 bases are a match to TRBD2. The material sequenced was CD4+ or CD8+ T cells sorted from blood, taken in a trial of the OX40 agonist ivuxolimab. This clonotype was sampled from an adult with an advanced solid tumor such as melanoma, head and neck, liver or kidney cancer. CDR3 region: CASSYSGTSIPGELFF. The CDR3 DNA reads TGTGCCAGCAGTTATTCCGGGACTAGTATTCCCGGGGAGCTGTTTTTT.